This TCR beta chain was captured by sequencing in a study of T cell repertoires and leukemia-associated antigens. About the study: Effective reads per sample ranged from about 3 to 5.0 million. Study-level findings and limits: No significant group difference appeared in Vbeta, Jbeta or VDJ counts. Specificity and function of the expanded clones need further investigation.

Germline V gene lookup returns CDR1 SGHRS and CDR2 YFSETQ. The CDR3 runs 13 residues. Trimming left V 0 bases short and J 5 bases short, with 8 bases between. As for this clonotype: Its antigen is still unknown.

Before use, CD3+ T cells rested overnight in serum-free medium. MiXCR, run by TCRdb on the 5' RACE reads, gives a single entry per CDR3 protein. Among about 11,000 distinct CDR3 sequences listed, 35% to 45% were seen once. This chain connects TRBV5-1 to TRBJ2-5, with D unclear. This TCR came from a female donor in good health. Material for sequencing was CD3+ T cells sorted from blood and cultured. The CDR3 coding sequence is TGCGCCAGCAGCTTGGAGGGAAGGGAGACCCAGTACTTC. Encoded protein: CASSLEGRETQYF. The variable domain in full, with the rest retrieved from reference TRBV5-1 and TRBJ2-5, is KAGVTQTPRYLIKTRGQQVTLSCSPISGHRSVSWYQQTPGQGLQFLFEYFSETQRNKGNFPGRFSGRQFSNSRSEMNVSTLELGDSALYLCASSLEGRETQYFGPGTRLLVL.